This TCR beta chain appears in the sequencing data of a study of T cells in Graves' hyperthyroidism and ophthalmopathy (dated by TCRdb to about 2019). Some background on the complete study: Peripheral blood samples were taken at the time of initial diagnosis, prior to any treatment. TCR V-J signatures able to tell the groups apart were searched for in a discovery cohort of 100 patients, of whom approximately 40 had Graves' ophthalmopathy and around 58 had stable Graves' hyperthyroidism. Prospective prediction of ophthalmopathy was tested in an independent validation cohort consisting of roughly 19 hyperthyroidism patients and more than 15 patients who later progressed to ophthalmopathy. The 95 to 100 discovery patients were divided at random into training and test sets in a 7:3 ratio. In addition, the study compared T-cell repertoires in thyroid tissue and in blood from five to seven Graves' hyperthyroidism patients. After blood sampling, hyperthyroidism patients were treated with methimazole at a starting dose of 30 mg daily, and ophthalmopathy patients were treated with high-dose intravenous methylprednisolone. TCR Vbeta CDR3 sequencing of 120 to 150 peripheral blood samples (over 40 ophthalmopathy, 75 hyperthyroidism and approximately 17 progressor patients) is reported in the paper. Beyond this particular receptor, the publication reports: In validation, the model predicted progression to ophthalmopathy with about 71% sensitivity and 72% to 85% specificity, a median of around six months before onset. No statistical method was used to set the sample size in advance, and investigators knew the group allocation. A model built on a 13 V-J signature distinguished ophthalmopathy from stable hyperthyroidism, reaching roughly 88% sensitivity and under 84% specificity in cross-validation and 80%/75% in testing. Most expanded thyroid clonotypes (frequency above 0.001) were also detected in blood, suggesting blood repertoires may reflect thyroid immune responses.

There are many counts of this clonotype. What this receptor recognizes is not known. Within one base of it there is no much larger clone, and no base qualities were kept. A patient counted as having stable Graves' hyperthyroidism if no progression to ophthalmopathy occurred over 18 months of follow-up. The hyperthyroidism patients were between 18 and 65 years old and newly diagnosed, with a disease duration of less than 2 months. Exclusion was applied to patients with uncontrolled infections, other autoimmune diseases, pregnancy or lactation. Clinical symptoms, serum thyroxine and TRAb, thyroid ultrasound, and orbital computed tomography formed the basis for the diagnoses. Ficoll-Paque density gradient centrifugation was used to isolate PBMCs from approximately 10 ml of fresh peripheral blood. Total RNA was extracted using Trizol reagent, and RNA quality was assessed on an Agilent 2100 Bioanalyzer.

The germline V gene encodes CDR1 SNHLY and CDR2 FYNNEI. The CDR3 has 12 amino acids, counting the end cysteine and phenylalanine. The DNA shown is the 36-base CDR3, in frame from base 1. Trimming removed 7 bases from V and 12 bases from J, leaving 16 bases between the germline ends. The TCR beta CDR3 regions were amplified from the RNA transcripts. The first round of RT-PCR for the TCR CDR3 was performed with the HTBI primer set and the Qiagen OneStep RT-PCR kit. A second multiplex PCR round built the libraries, followed by size selection and purification. The libraries were sequenced on an Illumina HiSeq2000 using paired-end 100 bp reads. The source study handled its data this way. SOAPnuke was used to process the raw data, removing reads that contained adapters or uncalled bases, had a mean Phred below 15, or lacked an exact match to the constant primer or identifier. COPE v1.2.5 was used to merge the high-quality paired reads, and each unique nucleotide sequence was defined as a clonotype. MiTCR v1.1 was used to align the clonotypes against IMGT TRBV, TRBD and TRBJ reference segments. Only V-J combinations with frequency above 0.0001, covering 99% to 99.2% of repertoires, were analysed. The TCS score was defined as the ratio of F50 (clonal expansion) to E x V (chaos), calculated using BLOSUM62-based TCRdist between CDR3 peptides within each V-J. Welch's t-statistics and random forest reduced around 550 V-J features to 10 to 15, which were used in a naive Bayes classifier (R e1071). The public reads were run again by TCRdb, first through fastp at Q25 and then through MiXCR, and only productive beta chains were kept. Each CDR3 protein appears once, grouped with its most common genes and DNA. None of the V and J calls come from the authors' own analysis; TCRdb made them. This sample holds around 440,000 distinct CDR3 sequences; approximately 14% were observed only once. Clones ranked in the top ten supply around an eighth of the sample.

The receptor's source is a woman under 30 with Graves' hyperthyroidism. This sequence uses TRBV2 and TRBJ2-1, with no reliable assignment of the D segment. What was sequenced was blood. The bases read TGTGCCAGCAAATCGGAGCCGGCCATGCAGTTCTTC. The encoded protein is CASKSEPAMQFF. Supplemented by the reference TRBV2 and TRBJ2-1 proteins around the CDR3, the complete variable domain is EPEVTQTPSHQVTQMGQEVILRCVPISNHLYFYWYRQILGQKVEFLVSFYNNEISEKSEIFDDQFSVERPDGSNFTLKIRSTKLEDSAMYFCASKSEPAMQFFGPGTRLTVL.